These T cell receptor beta chains were read from a single sample in a study of blood T cell repertoires in COVID-19. This table comes from immunoSEQ multiplex PCR, and its TCRdb copy is limited to in-frame clones, with some not included. The table lists over 250,000 clones, approximately 79% of them singletons. The material sequenced was PBMCs or T cells enriched from blood (not recorded which). All receptors derive from a young man with acute COVID-19. Each CDR3 is given with its conserved first and last residue. A D gene is named only where the DNA matches it firmly. Rows give clone size only sometimes, using once, few, many, or a class for an expanded clone.

TGTGCCAGTAGCGCTTATCGGGTCGGACATACCTACAATGAGCAGTTCTTC	CASSAYRVGHTYNEQFF	few	-	TRBV19	TRBJ2-1
TGTGCCAGCAGTTCTGACAGGGTGGCCTATGGCTACACCTTC	CASSSDRVAYGYTF	-	TRBD1	TRBV6-5	TRBJ1-2
TGTGCCAGCCAAACCGGGACAAGAAACACTGAAGCTTTCTTT	CASQTGTRNTEAFF	-	-	TRBV10-3	TRBJ1-1
TGTGCCAGCAGCGGGGGGAACACCGGGGAGCTGTTTTTT	CASSGGNTGELFF	few	-	TRBV6-5	TRBJ2-2
TGTGCCAGCTCCCCTACAGATACGCAGTATTTT	CASSPTDTQYF	-	-	TRBV18	TRBJ2-3
TGTGCCAGCACCCAGGGCGCGGCGACTGGTGAAAAACTGTTTTTT	CASTQGAATGEKLFF	few	-	TRBV5-1	TRBJ1-4
TGTGCCAGCAGCAAGGGACAGAACACCGGGGAGCTGTTTTTT	CASSKGQNTGELFF	-	-	TRBV5-4	TRBJ2-2
TGTGCCAGCAGCCAGGGGCATAACTATGGCTACACCTTC	CASSQGHNYGYTF	-	-	TRBV6-4	TRBJ1-2
TGTGCCAGCTCTAAGACAGGGGAAGGAGGCTACACCTTC	CASSKTGEGGYTF	-	TRBD1	TRBV18	TRBJ1-2
TGTGCCAGCTCACCACGGGGGACTAGCGGCTACAATGAGCAGTTCTTC	CASSPRGTSGYNEQFF	-	TRBD2	TRBV18	TRBJ2-1
TGTGCCAGCAGCTTAGCCGGGAGGCACACCGGGGAGCTGTTTTTT	CASSLAGRHTGELFF	-	TRBD2	TRBV11-3	TRBJ2-2
TGTGCCAGCAGCCAAACGACAGGGGAGTATGGCTACACCTTC	CASSQTTGEYGYTF	-	TRBD1	TRBV3-1/TRBV3-2	TRBJ1-2
TGTGCCAGCTCACTAAATAGGGAGGGAAGCTATGGCTACACCTTC	CASSLNREGSYGYTF	-	-	TRBV18	TRBJ1-2
TGTGCCAGCAGCCGAGCAGGGGAGGGACAGCCCCAGCATTTT	CASSRAGEGQPQHF	-	-	TRBV27	TRBJ1-5
TGTGCCAGCGGGCGGGACACTGAAGCTTTCTTT	CASGRDTEAFF	-	-	TRBV28	TRBJ1-1
TGTGCCAGCAGTTTAAGACAGGGGACTCTTTTCTCTGGAAACACCATATATTTT	CASSLRQGTLFSGNTIYF	once	TRBD1	TRBV6-2/TRBV6-3	TRBJ1-3
TGTGCCACCAGTGACCAACAGGGATTAGGAGAGACCCAGTACTTC	CATSDQQGLGETQYF	once	-	TRBV24-1	TRBJ2-5
TGTGCCAGCAGCGTCGCCCCAGGGTATGAGGAGACCCAGTACTTC	CASSVAPGYEETQYF	-	-	TRBV11-3	TRBJ2-5
TGCGCCAGCAGCTCCGACGGAGAGAGCGGGAAGTATTTT	CASSSDGESGKYF	-	TRBD2	TRBV5-1	TRBJ2-3
TGCGCCAGCAGCCAAGTGTGGAGGGCTAATTCACCCCTCCACTTT	CASSQVWRANSPLHF	-	-	TRBV4-1	TRBJ1-6
TGTGCCAGCAGTGAAAGGGGGACCGGCGGGGAGCAGTTCTTC	CASSERGTGGEQFF	-	-	TRBV6-4	TRBJ2-1
TGTGCCAGCGTTAGACTTACGAGGAATTCACCCCTCCACTTT	CASVRLTRNSPLHF	-	-	TRBV2	TRBJ1-6
TGCGCCAGCAGCCAAGAAAGGCCTAGCGCTGGGGGGGAGCTGTTTTTT	CASSQERPSAGGELFF	-	-	TRBV4-1	TRBJ2-2
TGCGCCAGCAGCCAAGAGGAGACCAATCAGCCCCAGCATTTT	CASSQEETNQPQHF	-	-	TRBV4-1	TRBJ1-5
TGTGCCAGCAGCCCTAGCGGGGCTAGCACAGATACGCAGTATTTT	CASSPSGASTDTQYF	-	TRBD2	TRBV5-5	TRBJ2-3
TGTGCCACCAAGATAGGGGGCATGGACTATGGCTACACCTTC	CATKIGGMDYGYTF	-	TRBD1	TRBV28	TRBJ1-2
TGCGCCAGCAGCCGACAGGATAGCTCCTATAATTCACCCCTCCACTTT	CASSRQDSSYNSPLHF	few	-	TRBV5-1	TRBJ1-6
TGTGCCAGCAGTCCAGGGGGCTCCAGTAATGGCTACACCTTC	CASSPGGSSNGYTF	-	TRBD1	TRBV3-1/TRBV3-2	TRBJ1-2
TGTGCCAGCAGTTCACCTGTGGGAGGGGGGGGGACTGAAGCTTTCTTT	CASSSPVGGGGTEAFF	-	-	TRBV6-5	TRBJ1-1
TGTGCCAGTAGTATTTCTGGGGGCGATCAGCCCCAGCATTTT	CASSISGGDQPQHF	-	-	TRBV19	TRBJ1-5
TGTGCCAGCAGCCAAAAGACAGGGGACTATGGCTACACCTTC	CASSQKTGDYGYTF	-	TRBD1	TRBV14	TRBJ1-2
TGTGCCAGCTCACCAGCGCTGGGGCATCAAGAGACCCAGTACTTC	CASSPALGHQETQYF	-	-	TRBV18	TRBJ2-5
TGTGCCTGGCTCCCAACGGGGAAAAACAATGAGCAGTTCTTC	CAWLPTGKNNEQFF	once	-	TRBV30	TRBJ2-1
TGCGCCAGTAAGACCGCCCCGACAAGTTTACGAGAAAAACTGTTTTTT	CASKTAPTSLREKLFF	-	-	TRBV5-1	TRBJ1-4
TGTGCCAGCAGTACCCGACAGGGGGTGGGCTACACCTTC	CASSTRQGVGYTF	-	TRBD1	TRBV12-3/TRBV12-4	TRBJ1-2
TGTGCCAGCAGCCTCAGGGGGGTAGCTGGAAACACCATATATTTT	CASSLRGVAGNTIYF	-	TRBD1	TRBV7-2	TRBJ1-3
TGTGCCAGCAGCTTAGCAGCGAACACCGGGGAGCTGTTTTTT	CASSLAANTGELFF	once	-	TRBV11-3	TRBJ2-2
TGTGCCAGCAGCACAACCGGGACAGGGACTCAGCCCCAGCATTTT	CASSTTGTGTQPQHF	-	TRBD1	TRBV3-1/TRBV3-2	TRBJ1-5
TGCAGCGTTGGGATAGCGGGAGGTCAGGAGCAGTTCTTC	CSVGIAGGQEQFF	-	TRBD2	TRBV29-1	TRBJ2-1
TGTGCCAGCAGCTTGGGACGGAGCGCGAACACCGGGGAGCTGTTTTTT	CASSLGRSANTGELFF	-	-	TRBV5-1	TRBJ2-2
TGTGCCAGCAGTAAATCAGGGGCTAATAATGAAAAACTGTTTTTT	CASSKSGANNEKLFF	few	-	TRBV25-1	TRBJ1-4
TGCAGCGTCGGACAGGCCAGCTCTGGAAACACCATATATTTT	CSVGQASSGNTIYF	-	TRBD1	TRBV29-1	TRBJ1-3
TGCGCCAGCAGATGGACAGGGGGCGGGAACACCGGGGAGCTGTTTTTT	CASRWTGGGNTGELFF	-	TRBD1	TRBV5-1	TRBJ2-2
TGTGCCAGTAGTCCGGGACTAAGGGGCGATCAGCCCCAGCATTTT	CASSPGLRGDQPQHF	-	-	TRBV19	TRBJ1-5
TGTGCCAGCAGCTTGGCCGTGGCAAGCGGGAGGGCCTCTTACAATGAGCAGTTCTTC	CASSLAVASGRASYNEQFF	-	TRBD2	TRBV5-8	TRBJ2-1
TGTGCCAGCTCACCACCAAACAGGGGCTCGGAAAATGAAAAACTGTTTTTT	CASSPPNRGSENEKLFF	-	TRBD1	TRBV18	TRBJ1-4
TGCGCCAGCAGCGTTCCATCCGGGGAGAACACTGAAGCTTTCTTT	CASSVPSGENTEAFF	-	-	TRBV5-1	TRBJ1-1
TGTGCCAGCACCCGAACTATGACAGCTAACACTGAAGCTTTCTTT	CASTRTMTANTEAFF	once	-	TRBV14	TRBJ1-1
TGTGCCAGCAGCAAAATAGCCTTCGGGGGGCAAGAGACCCAGTACTTC	CASSKIAFGGQETQYF	-	TRBD2	TRBV11-3	TRBJ2-5
TGCGCCAGCGGAAGACTAGCGGGCCCGAGCACAGATACGCAGTATTTT	CASGRLAGPSTDTQYF	-	TRBD2	TRBV5-1	TRBJ2-3
TGTGCCAGCAGCTTAGGCAGGGGGCATGAAAAACTGTTTTTT	CASSLGRGHEKLFF	-	TRBD1	TRBV7-9	TRBJ1-4
TGTGCCAGCACCCTGTCGGGTGGTTCACCCCTCCACTTT	CASTLSGGSPLHF	few	-	TRBV2	TRBJ1-6